One and the same sample provided the 19 T cell receptor beta chains below, sequenced in a study of blood T cell repertoires in COVID-19. TCRdb's table, derived via immunoSEQ multiplex PCR, lists solely in-frame clones and lacks some. The repertoire holds about 220,000 clones, with around four fifths as singletons. Sequences were obtained from peripheral blood. The receptors come from a man aged 25 to 45 with active or convalescent COVID-19.

The rearrangement uses TRBV29-1 and TRBJ1-1; possible D gene TRBD1, 6 bases. The CDR3 covers 13 residues. The germline V and J ends were trimmed by 4 bases and 2 bases, with 11 bases remaining between them. CDR1 SQVTM and CDR2 ANQGSEA come from the germline V gene. CDR3 loop: CSVAGQLNTEAFF. The DNA for the CDR3 is TGCAGCGTTGCAGGACAGCTTAACACTGAAGCTTTCTTT.

This clone turned up a few times. V gene TRBV28 combines with J gene TRBJ1-1; D is unclear. The ends were cut back, 5 bases at V and 4 bases at J, with 17 bases in the middle. The CDR3 contains 15 residues. Germline values: CDR1 MDHEN, CDR2 SYDVKM. The CDR3 here is CASSPPGGQLTEAFF. DNA of the CDR3: TGTGCCAGCAGTCCTCCAGGAGGGCAGCTCACTGAAGCTTTCTTT.

The chain uses TRBV5-1 and TRBJ2-5, with 9 bases matching TRBD2. Germline assignment: CDR1 SGHRS and CDR2 YFSETQ. V was pared by 1 base and J by 5 bases, with 3 bases of the junction left unmatched. The CDR3 extends over 14 amino acids. This CDR3 is CASSLRLAGETQYF. CDR3 sequence (DNA): TGCGCCAGCAGCTTGCGGCTAGCGGGGGAGACCCAGTACTTC.

This chain joins TRBV4-1 and TRBJ1-6; D is unclear. CDR3 length equals 15 residues. The germline CDR1 and CDR2 sequences are MGHRA and YSYEKL. Trimming removed 6 bases at V and 9 bases at J, with 18 bases between. The CDR3 DNA sequence: TGCGCCAGCAGTTACGACCTCGGGGAGGCTTCACCCCTCCACTTT. Its protein is CASSYDLGEASPLHF.

The DNA of the CDR3 is TGTGCCACCTGGGGGGGGCGGAGTGAGCAGTTCTTC. Protein: CATWGGRSEQFF. The chain is built from TRBV28 and TRBJ2-1; possible D gene TRBD2, 7 bases. V dropped 10 bases and J dropped 9 bases, with 16 bases sitting between them. Germline V CDR1 and CDR2: MDHEN, SYDVKM. The CDR3 loop spans 12 amino acids.

The gene calls are TRBV7-9 and TRBJ1-3; perhaps TRBD1 as D (6 bases). This CDR3 is 16 amino acids long. Trimming cost V 5 bases and J 0 bases, with 14 bases left between them. The germline V gene has CDR1 SEHNR and CDR2 FQNEAQ (reference sequence). The DNA of the CDR3 is TGTGCCAGCAGCAACTCGGACAGATACTCTGGAAACACCATATATTTT. Protein: CASSNSDRYSGNTIYF.

Only one count was recorded for this clone. The rearrangement joins TRBV10-3 to TRBJ2-7; 11 bases are a match to TRBD2. The CDR3 contains 14 residues. The trim removed 8 bases at V and 6 bases at J, leaving 9 bases unmatched. The germline CDR1 and CDR2 sequences are ENHRY and SYGVKD. The CDR3 region has the DNA TGTGCCATCGCCCTTAGCGGGGGGGCAGTCGAGCAGTACTTC. Its protein product is CAIALSGGAVEQYF.

The rearrangement links TRBV3-1 (or the pseudogene TRBV3-2) to TRBJ2-5; TRBD2 matches 12 bases. The length of the CDR3 is 16 residues. The V segment lost 4 bases and the J segment 5 bases; nucleotides outside the gene matches: 8. CDR1 LGHDT and CDR2 YNNKEL come from the germline V gene (reference sequence). DNA for the CDR3: TGTGCCAGCAGCCCCGAACTAGCGGGGGGCCGGGAGACCCAGTACTTC. Translation: CASSPELAGGRETQYF.

In this sample, this clone turned up a few times. V and J are TRBV21-1 and TRBJ1-2; no check of the table's D call, TRBD1, against the DNA was made. TRBV21-1 constitutes a pseudogene. This CDR3 region has 16 residues. DNA for the CDR3: TGTGCCAGCAGCAAATCCCCCCGGACAGGAGGCTATGGCTACACCTTC. This gives the protein CASSKSPRTGGYGYTF.

The chain joins TRBV4-1 to TRBJ2-1; no firm D call. Trimming stripped 0 bases from V and 2 bases from J, with 11 bases between. Germline V lookup: CDR1 MGHRA, CDR2 YSYEKL. The CDR3 contains 16 residues. CDR3 in DNA: TGCGCCAGCAGCCAAGAGAAGCGCCTAGCCTACAATGAGCAGTTCTTC. Encoded protein: CASSQEKRLAYNEQFF.

The gene calls are TRBV2 and TRBJ2-2, with 8 nucleotides matching TRBD2. The V segment lost 3 bases and the J segment 6 bases; nucleotides outside the gene matches: 6. Germline CDR1 is SNHLY and CDR2 is FYNNEI. The CDR3 loop spans 15 amino acids. CDR3 nucleotides: TGTGCCAGCAGTGACGGACTAGCAGTGGCCGGGGAGCTGTTTTTT. Its protein is CASSDGLAVAGELFF.

The chain carries TRBV28 and TRBJ2-7; a possible D gene is TRBD2 (7 bases). This CDR3 spans 14 amino acids. The V gene lost 6 bases and the J gene lost 6 bases, with 18 bases spanning the gap. From germline, CDR1 is MDHEN and CDR2 SYDVKM. The chain's CDR3 is CASSPSGGSIEQYF. DNA for the CDR3: TGTGCCAGCAGCCCCTCGGGGGGCTCCATCGAGCAGTACTTC.

This chain connects TRBV9 to TRBJ2-2, with D possibly TRBD1 on 5 matching bases. The ends were cut back, 3 bases at V and 1 base at J, with 7 bases in the middle. From germline, CDR1 is SGDLS and CDR2 YYNGEE. The CDR3 has 14 residues. The CDR3 loop is CASSGDRNTGELFF. DNA for the CDR3: TGTGCCAGCAGCGGAGACAGGAACACCGGGGAGCTGTTTTTT.

The gene calls are TRBV27 and TRBJ2-3; D may be TRBD2 (6 bases). Trimming stripped 6 bases from V and 0 bases from J, with 10 bases between. This CDR3 region has 14 residues. Germline V gene sequence: CDR1 MNHEY, CDR2 SMNVEV (reference sequence). The chain's CDR3 is CASRLAGSTDTQYF. CDR3 coding DNA: TGTGCCAGCAGACTAGCCGGGAGCACAGATACGCAGTATTTT.

This clone was counted a few times. The sample carries other DNA sequences with the same CDR3. This chain connects TRBV5-6 to TRBJ1-4; D is uncertain. The CDR3 runs to 14 residues. Germline-derived CDR1 and CDR2 are SGHDT and YYEEEE. V was shortened by 0 bases and J by 7 bases, with 10 bases between the two germline ends. CDR3 sequence reads: CASSLGQSGEKLFF. As DNA, the CDR3 is TGTGCCAGCAGCTTGGGGCAGTCGGGTGAAAAACTGTTTTTT.

V is TRBV10-3 and J is TRBJ2-1, with D maybe TRBD1 (6 bases). Trimming removed 0 bases from V and 0 bases from J, with 12 bases in between. CDR1 ENHRY and CDR2 SYGVKD come from the germline V gene. This CDR3 region has 17 residues. This CDR3 reads CAISESNRETSYNEQFF. CDR3 in DNA: TGTGCCATCAGTGAGTCCAACAGGGAGACCTCCTACAATGAGCAGTTCTTC.

The genes are TRBV11-1 and TRBJ2-1; D call uncertain. V lost 1 base to trimming and J lost 2 bases, with 12 bases between them. The CDR3 is 16 residues long. Looked up from germline, CDR1 is SGHAT and CDR2 is FQDESV (reference sequence). CDR3 protein: CASSLDDPSAYNEQFF. The DNA for the CDR3 is TGTGCCAGCAGCTTAGACGACCCCAGCGCCTACAATGAGCAGTTCTTC.

The J gene is TRBJ2-7, the V gene TRBV28; a weak D match, TRBD1 (6 bases). Germline V gene sequence: CDR1 MDHEN, CDR2 SYDVKM. V was pared by 6 bases and J by 2 bases, with 11 bases between. This CDR3 is 13 amino acids long. In DNA, the CDR3 is TGTGCCAGCAGCCGCCAGGGGCCCTACGAGCAGTACTTC. Protein sequence: CASSRQGPYEQYF.

The chain carries TRBV4-2 and TRBJ1-2; TRBD1 matches 8 bases. V gave up 1 base and J gave up 8 bases; unmatched junction bases: 9. Germline V gene lookup returns CDR1 LGHNA and CDR2 YNFKEQ. The CDR3 totals 15 residues. CDR3 sequence (DNA): TGTGCCAGCAGCCAAGGGACAGGGAAAGTGTGGGGCTACACCTTC. This sequence encodes CASSQGTGKVWGYTF.